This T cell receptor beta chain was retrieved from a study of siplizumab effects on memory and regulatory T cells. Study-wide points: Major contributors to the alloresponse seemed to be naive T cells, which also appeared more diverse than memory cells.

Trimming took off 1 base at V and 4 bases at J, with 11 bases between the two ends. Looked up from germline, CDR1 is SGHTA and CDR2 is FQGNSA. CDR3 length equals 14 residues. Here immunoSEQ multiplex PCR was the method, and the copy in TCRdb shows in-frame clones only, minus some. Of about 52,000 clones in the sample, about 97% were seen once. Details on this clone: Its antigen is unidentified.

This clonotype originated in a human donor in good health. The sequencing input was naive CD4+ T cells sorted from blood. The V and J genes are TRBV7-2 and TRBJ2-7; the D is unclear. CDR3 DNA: TGTGCCAGCAGCTTAGAAGTACTCAAGTACGAGCAGTACTTC. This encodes CASSLEVLKYEQYF.